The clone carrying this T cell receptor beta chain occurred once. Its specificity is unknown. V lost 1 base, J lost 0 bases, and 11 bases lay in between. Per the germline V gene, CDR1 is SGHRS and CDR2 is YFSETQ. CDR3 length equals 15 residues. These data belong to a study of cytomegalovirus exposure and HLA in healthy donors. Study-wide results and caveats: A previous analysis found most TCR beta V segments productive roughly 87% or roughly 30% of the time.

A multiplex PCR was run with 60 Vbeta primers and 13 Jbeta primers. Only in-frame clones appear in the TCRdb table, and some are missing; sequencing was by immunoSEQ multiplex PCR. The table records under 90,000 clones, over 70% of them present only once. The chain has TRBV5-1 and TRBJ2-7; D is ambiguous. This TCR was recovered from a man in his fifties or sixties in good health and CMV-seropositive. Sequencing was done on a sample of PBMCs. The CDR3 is CASSLYPTSSYEQYF. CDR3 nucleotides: TGCGCCAGCAGCTTGTACCCCACCAGCTCCTACGAGCAGTACTTC.